These 17 T cell receptor beta chains share one sample of origin, sequenced in a study of cytomegalovirus exposure and HLA in healthy donors. The PCR had 60 Vbeta and 13 Jbeta primers. Profiling relied on immunoSEQ multiplex PCR, and the TCRdb table lists in-frame clones only, not all of them. The table includes about 73,000 clones, about 68% detected once. Input material: PBMCs. These receptors came from a woman between 50 and 59 years old in good health and CMV-seropositive.

The rearrangement links TRBV2 to TRBJ1-4, with D perhaps TRBD1 (6 bases). The CDR3 length is 12 residues. V lost 4 bases and J lost 8, with 8 bases in between. From germline, CDR1 is SNHLY and CDR2 FYNNEI. Written as DNA, the CDR3 is TGTGCCAGCAGTGGACAGGCCGAAAAACTGTTTTTT. Its translation: CASSGQAEKLFF.

By proportion, this clone is medium-sized. The chain uses TRBV2 and TRBJ2-5; TRBD2 is a possible D gene (7 bases). The V end was cut by 5 bases, the J end by 5 bases, with 18 bases between. The V gene's germline CDR1 is SNHLY and CDR2 FYNNEI. The CDR3 runs to 15 residues. DNA for the CDR3: TGTGCCAGCAGTTTTAGGGCGGGGGACATGGAGACCCAGTACTTC. It codes for CASSFRAGDMETQYF.

Turning to this clone: Since the CDR3 does not end with the conserved phenylalanine or tryptophan, this likely comes from a read error. V gene TRBV19 combines with J gene TRBJ1-2; D is ambiguous. The CDR3 sequence is 12 residues long. Trimming cost V 7 bases and J 1 base, with 7 bases left between them. Germline V gene sequence: CDR1 LNHDA, CDR2 SQIVND (reference sequence). The DNA for the CDR3 is TGTGCCAGTACGGCCAGTAACTATGGCTACACCTCC. Translating gives CASTASNYGYTS.

This sequence joins TRBV18 and TRBJ1-2, with no clear D. The CDR3 totals 14 residues. The ends were cut back, 8 bases at V and 8 bases at J, with 21 bases in the middle. From germline, CDR1 is KGHSH and CDR2 LQKENI. The CDR3 coding sequence is TGTGCCAGCCTCGAGGAACGACGTGGGTGGGGCTACACCTTC. Protein sequence: CASLEERRGWGYTF. Filled out from reference TRBV18 and TRBJ1-2, the complete variable domain reads NAGVMQNPRHLVRRRGQEARLRCSPMKGHSHVYWYRQLPEEGLKFMVYLQKENIIDESGMPKERFSAEFPKEGPSILRIQQVVRGDSAAYFCASLEERRGWGYTFGSGTRLTVV.

The chain carries TRBV7-3 and TRBJ2-2, with TRBD2 matching 11 bases. V shed 5 bases and J 4 bases; nucleotides not matched to a gene: 9. This CDR3 has 17 amino acids. Germline V gene sequence: CDR1 SGHTA, CDR2 FQGTGA. The CDR3 nucleotides read TGTGCCAGCAGCCCCAATCTAGCGGGGGGACCCACCGGGGAGCTGTTTTTT. Protein product: CASSPNLAGGPTGELFF.

This chain's CDR3 is CASSLVVGVSGANVLTF. CDR3 sequence (DNA): TGTGCCAGCAGCTTAGTCGTCGGGGTCTCTGGGGCCAACGTCCTGACTTTC. This chain joins TRBV7-8 and TRBJ2-6; tentative D call: TRBD2 (5 bases). In germline, CDR1 is SGHVS, CDR2 FQNEAQ. Trimming shortened V by 1 base and J by 0 bases, and 10 bases separated the two germline ends. The CDR3 runs to 17 residues.

The chain carries TRBV9 and TRBJ1-2; TRBD1 aligns across 8 bases. CDR1 is SGDLS, CDR2 YYNGEE, per germline. Trimming at V came to 3 bases and at J to 4 bases, leaving 20 bases not matched to a gene. The CDR3 length is 19 residues. In nucleotides, the CDR3 is TGTGCCAGCAGCGCTACTAGATCCAGGGGGCCCTTCCCCCCCTATGGCTACACCTTC. Translation gives CASSATRSRGPFPPYGYTF.

The J gene is TRBJ2-3, the V gene TRBV5-6, with a weak D call TRBD2 (6 bases). The CDR3 consists of 18 residues. V gave up 0 bases and J gave up 0 bases, with 17 bases separating them. CDR1 SGHDT and CDR2 YYEEEE come from the germline V gene. The CDR3 region is CASSLGGPLATSTDTQYF. The DNA of the CDR3 is TGTGCCAGCAGCTTGGGGGGTCCTCTAGCGACTAGCACAGATACGCAGTATTTT.

The chain joins TRBV5-1 to TRBJ2-1; 7 bases align to TRBD1. CDR3 length: 17 residues. CDR1 and CDR2 from the germline V gene are SGHRS and YFSETQ. Trimming at V came to 4 bases and at J to 4 bases, leaving 14 bases not matched to a gene. CDR3 residues: CASSEPGGLFLYNEQFF. Here the CDR3 DNA reads TGCGCCAGCAGCGAACCAGGGGGTTTATTTCTTTACAATGAGCAGTTCTTC.

This chain links TRBV4-1 with TRBJ1-3, with 8 bases identical to TRBD1. In germline, CDR1 is MGHRA, CDR2 YSYEKL. This CDR3 spans 18 amino acids. The junction had 8 bases not matched to a gene; V was cut back by 1 base and J by 0 bases. The CDR3 sequence is CASSQGALDRASGNTIYF. DNA of the CDR3: TGCGCCAGCAGCCAAGGAGCCTTGGACAGGGCCTCTGGAAACACCATATATTTT.

This clone is classed as medium-sized. V usage is TRBV11-1 and J usage is TRBJ1-2; TRBD1 matches at 7 bases. The CDR3 has 13 residues. CDR1 and CDR2 (germline): SGHAT, FQDESV (reference sequence). V was pared by 5 bases and J by 8 bases, with 8 bases of the junction left unmatched. Written as DNA, the CDR3 is TGTGCCAGCAGCCACGGACAGGCGGGGGGCTACACCTTC. It specifies CASSHGQAGGYTF.

The rearrangement links TRBV27 to TRBJ2-5; no firm D call. Germline V gives CDR1 MNHEY, CDR2 SMNVEV (reference sequence). V was shortened by 3 bases and J by 2 bases, with 7 bases between the two germline ends. The CDR3 runs 13 residues. The CDR3 here is CASSFFGQETQYF. The CDR3 DNA sequence: TGTGCCAGCAGTTTTTTCGGGCAAGAGACCCAGTACTTC.

This clone showed up just once. This chain uses TRBV7-3 with TRBJ1-1; no definite D call. Germline CDR1 SGHTA, CDR2 FQGTGA. This CDR3 comprises 13 residues. Trimming left V 5 bases short and J 4 bases short, with 11 bases between. The CDR3 region has the DNA TGTGCCAGCAGCGACTATCTGACCACTGAAGCTTTCTTT. Protein product: CASSDYLTTEAFF.

This chain joins TRBV6-1 and TRBJ1-1; no clear D. V shed 6 bases and J shed 6 bases, with 14 bases lying between them. CDR3 length: 13 residues. The V gene's germline CDR1 is MNHNS and CDR2 SASEGT. CDR3 sequence (DNA): TGTGCCAGCAGGCTCACAGCGGTTCCTGAAGCTTTCTTT. Its translation is CASRLTAVPEAFF.

The chain has TRBV19 and TRBJ1-6; a possible D gene is TRBD1 (6 bases). CDR1 is LNHDA, CDR2 SQIVND, per germline (reference sequence). V was clipped by 5 bases and J by 9 bases, with 14 bases between them. The CDR3 covers 14 residues. Here the CDR3 reads CASSFGTNSSPLHF. The CDR3 coding sequence is TGTGCCAGTAGTTTCGGGACAAACTCTTCACCCCTCCACTTT.

This chain uses TRBV19 with TRBJ2-6; D remains ambiguous. CDR1 LNHDA and CDR2 SQIVND come from the germline V gene (reference sequence). The CDR3 has 17 amino acids. The germline V and J ends were trimmed by 5 bases and 0 bases, with 14 bases remaining between them. The DNA for the CDR3 is TGTGCCAGTAGTGCAACCAGGTACTTCTCTGGGGCCAACGTCCTGACTTTC. Its protein product is CASSATRYFSGANVLTF.

CDR3 coding DNA: TGTGCCAGCAGCTCCGGGGGGAGGACAGATACGCAGTATTTT. It codes for CASSSGGRTDTQYF. The gene calls are TRBV7-3 and TRBJ2-3; 7 nucleotides match TRBD2. This CDR3 is 14 amino acids long. V lost 4 bases to trimming and J lost 3 bases; unmatched junction nucleotides: 4. Germline V CDR1 and CDR2: SGHTA, FQGTGA.